These 12 T cell receptor beta chains came from one sample sequenced in a study of blood T cells in healthy people across ages. Primers used in a second PCR of roughly 7 to 12 cycles were a sample-barcoded 5' primer and a J-beta primer mix. TCRdb recomputed calls from the 5' RACE reads with MiXCR, one row per CDR3 protein. The sample shows about 700,000 distinct CDR3 sequences, about 32% of them seen only once. Sequencing used blood. The receptors derive from a woman older than 75 in good health.

The chain has TRBV4-1 and TRBJ2-5; 8 nucleotides agree with TRBD1. The CDR3 is 14 residues long. Trimming at V came to 3 bases and at J to 11 bases, leaving 11 bases not matched to a gene. In germline, CDR1 is MGHRA, CDR2 YSYEKL. As DNA, the CDR3 is TGCGCCAGCAGCCATGACCAGGGGGCTAGTGAGCAGTACTTC. This sequence encodes CASSHDQGASEQYF.

In this sample, this clonotype turned up a few times. This chain connects TRBV20-1 to TRBJ1-1, with 8 bases aligning to TRBD1. This CDR3 has 15 amino acids. Per the germline V gene, CDR1 is DFQATT and CDR2 is SNEGSKA (reference sequence). V was clipped by 6 bases and J by 2 bases; unmatched bases: 11. For the CDR3, the DNA is TGCAGTGCACCGATCCCCAGGGGGCGAAACACTGAAGCTTTCTTT. As protein: CSAPIPRGRNTEAFF.

This clonotype was seen many times. The chain links TRBV14 to TRBJ2-7, with D uncertain. There are 12 residues in the CDR3. V was pared by 5 bases and J by 6 bases, with 11 bases between. CDR1 is SGHDN, CDR2 FVKESK, per germline. CDR3 region: CASSTRPGEQYF. DNA of the CDR3: TGTGCCAGCAGCACGAGGCCAGGCGAGCAGTACTTC. The complete variable domain, with remaining parts taken from reference TRBV14 and TRBJ2-7, reads EAGVTQFPSHSVIEKGQTVTLRCDPISGHDNLYWYRRVMGKEIKFLLHFVKESKQDESGMPNNRFLAERTGGTYSTLKVQPAELEDSGVYFCASSTRPGEQYFGPGTRLTVT.

This clonotype has at least ten counts. A much larger clone differs from this one at a single base, so this may be a read error. The V and J genes are TRBV11-2 and TRBJ2-1; D unresolved. The CDR3 consists of 14 residues. Per germline, CDR1 SGHAT and CDR2 FQNNGV. CDR3 bases: TGTGCCAGCAGCTTAGCGGGCCGATACAATGAGCGGTTCTTC. Translation: CASSLAGRYNERFF.

On this clonotype: A read error is possible here, since a much larger clone lies one base away. The rearrangement uses TRBV20-1 and TRBJ2-7; 7 bases fit TRBD1. The CDR3 is 11 residues long. Germline V gene data show CDR1 as DFQATT and CDR2 as SNEGSKA (reference sequence). Written as DNA, the CDR3 is TGCAGGGCTAGACAGGGATACGAGCAGTACTTC. It codes for CRARQGYEQYF.

In this sample, this clonotype turned up many times. This chain uses TRBV12-3 or TRBV12-4 with TRBJ2-5; 8 bases line up with TRBD2. The junction had 7 bases not matched to a gene; V was cut back by 6 bases and J by 4 bases. The CDR3 sequence is 14 residues long. The DNA for the CDR3 is TGTGCCAGCAGCTTAAGCGGGGGTGGAGAGACCCAGTACTTC. Protein: CASSLSGGGETQYF.

Many counts were recorded for this clonotype. The chain combines TRBV12-5 with TRBJ2-1, with a possible D match to TRBD2 (5 bases). Trimming took off 0 bases at V and 8 bases at J, with 26 bases between the two ends. CDR3 length equals 19 residues. The V gene's germline CDR1 is LGHNT and CDR2 FRNRAP. The CDR3 here is CASGLVLGFGPPVGYEQFF. In nucleotides, the CDR3 is TGTGCTAGTGGTTTGGTACTAGGATTTGGCCCCCCGGTCGGATATGAGCAGTTCTTC.

V is TRBV27 and J is TRBJ2-1, with 10 bases that match TRBD2. There are 17 residues in the CDR3. V was clipped by 0 bases and J by 2 bases; unmatched bases: 4. Germline CDR1 and CDR2: MNHEY and SMNVEV (reference sequence). CDR3: CASSLSILAGAYNEQFF. The CDR3 coding sequence is TGTGCCAGCAGTTTATCGATCCTAGCGGGGGCCTACAATGAGCAGTTCTTC.

This clonotype was seen only a few times. The V and J genes are TRBV28 and TRBJ2-7; the D gene could be TRBD1 or TRBD2 (5 bases each). V was clipped by 10 bases and J by 0 bases, with 19 bases between them. Per the germline V gene, CDR1 is MDHEN and CDR2 is SYDVKM. This CDR3 has 15 residues. The CDR3 loop is CATYFIGDGSYEQYF. The CDR3 DNA is TGTGCCACCTATTTTATAGGGGACGGCTCCTACGAGCAGTACTTC.

This clonotype was counted at least ten times. The gene calls are TRBV28 and TRBJ1-2; D is ambiguous. Germline V gene lookup returns CDR1 MDHEN and CDR2 SYDVKM. V shed 5 bases and J shed 2 bases, with 3 bases lying between them. CDR3 size: 11 residues. This CDR3 reads CASSRNYGYTF. In nucleotides, the CDR3 is TGTGCCAGCAGTCGGAACTATGGCTACACCTTC.

This clonotype was found a few times. The chain is built from TRBV18 and TRBJ1-1; D unclear. The CDR3 totals 14 residues. Germline CDR1 and CDR2: KGHSH and LQKENI. The V end lost 3 bases, the J end lost 0 bases, and 8 bases lay between the germline ends. The CDR3 reads CASSPPSMNTEAFF. CDR3 bases: TGTGCCAGCTCACCGCCATCCATGAACACTGAAGCTTTCTTT.

In regard to this clonotype: This may come from a read error, since a much larger clone is one base off. J is TRBJ2-1 and V is TRBV11-2; D is possibly TRBD1 or TRBD2 (6 bases each). Germline V gene lookup returns CDR1 SGHAT and CDR2 FQNNGV. The CDR3 is 15 residues long. Written as DNA, the CDR3 is TGTGCCAGCAGCGGTGCGGGACACTCCTACAATAAGCAGTTCTTC. Encoded protein: CASSGAGHSYNKQFF.